This T cell receptor (beta chain) was obtained from a study of blood T cell repertoires in COVID-19. V lost 5 bases and J lost 5, with 12 bases in between. Germline V gene sequence: CDR1 MNHEY, CDR2 SMNVEV (reference sequence). The CDR3 is 13 amino acids. Per the study methods: How many nucleated cells were present was estimated from reference gene primer amplification. Libraries were prepared by immunoSEQ multiplex PCR; TCRdb keeps only in-frame clonotypes and omits some of them. D and trimming come from the DNA, and the V and J calls and clone size come from that table. This sample has over 150,000 clones; approximately 85% occur once, and the top ten carry about 2.7%. A Seattle source enrolled patients during active infection and followed them longitudinally.

The source is a woman older than 75 with COVID-19, enrolled during active disease. V and J are TRBV27 and TRBJ2-5; possible D gene TRBD1, 5 bases. The sample consisted of peripheral blood. CDR3 in DNA: TGTGCCAGCAGTGATCTGGGGCTGGAGACCCAGTACTTC. It encodes CASSDLGLETQYF.